The rows below give T cell receptor beta chains drawn from one sample of a study of blood T cell repertoires in COVID-19. TCRdb keeps only in-frame clones here, not all; method: immunoSEQ multiplex PCR. The sample lists 20,000 to 25,000 clones, about three quarters occurring once. The material sequenced was peripheral blood. All receptors come from a man in his 60s with active COVID-19. CDR3s include the opening cysteine and the closing phenylalanine or tryptophan. The D gene is left open where the match is weak. Only part of the rows carry a size: once, few, many, or a class if the clone is expanded.

D gene | J gene | V gene | clone size | CDR3 DNA | CDR3 protein
- | TRBJ2-3 | TRBV9 | few | TGTGCCAGCAGCGTAGGTCTAGCGCGCACAGATACGCAGTATTTT | CASSVGLARTDTQYF
TRBD1 | TRBJ2-2 | TRBV24-1 | - | TGTGCCACCAGTGATACCGGACAGGGTCGGACCGGGGAGCTGTTTTTT | CATSDTGQGRTGELFF
TRBD1 | TRBJ1-1 | TRBV5-4 | - | TGTGCCAGCAGCTTGAGCCAGGGGGCGCGAACTGAAGCTTTCTTT | CASSLSQGARTEAFF
- | TRBJ2-5 | TRBV7-8 | - | TGTGCCAGCAGCCTCTTAGAGACCCAGTACTTC | CASSLLETQYF
- | TRBJ2-1 | TRBV5-1 | once | TGCGCCAGCAGCCGCCAAGGGGCGCTCGGGCGTGGGGATTACAATGAGCAGTTCTTC | CASSRQGALGRGDYNEQFF
- | TRBJ2-7 | TRBV7-2 | - | TGTGCCAGCAGCTTATACGTGGGAGCGACCTACGAGCAGTACTTC | CASSLYVGATYEQYF
TRBD2 | TRBJ2-7 | TRBV7-9 | - | TGTGCCAGCAGCCTCGGACTAGCGGGAGTCGAGCAGTACTTC | CASSLGLAGVEQYF
- | TRBJ2-7 | TRBV18 | - | TGTGCCAGCTCACTACAAGGGGTTCAGCAGGCCGAGCAGTACTTC | CASSLQGVQQAEQYF
TRBD1 | TRBJ1-2 | TRBV20-1 | - | TGCAGTGCTAGTAGGGCCACTCAGGGGGCACTCTATGGCTACACCTTC | CSASRATQGALYGYTF
- | TRBJ1-1 | TRBV7-3 | few | TGTGCCAGCGGCATGACACCGAACACTGAAGCTTTCTTT | CASGMTPNTEAFF
- | TRBJ2-1 | TRBV11-1 | - | TGTGCCAGCAGCACGGGACTTCCCAATGAGCAGTTCTTC | CASSTGLPNEQFF
TRBD2 | TRBJ2-5 | TRBV19 | - | TGTGCCAGTAGTCCCCGATTAGCGGGAGGGGAGACCCAGTACTTC | CASSPRLAGGETQYF
TRBD2 | TRBJ2-1 | TRBV18 | few | TGTGCCAGCTCACCGAACATAGCGGGAACATACAATGAGCAGTTCTTC | CASSPNIAGTYNEQFF
TRBD1 | TRBJ2-7 | TRBV5-1 | - | TGCGCCAGCAGCTCGCCGGGACAGGCCTACGAGCAGTACTTC | CASSSPGQAYEQYF
TRBD1 | TRBJ2-3 | TRBV5-4 | - | TGTGCCAGCAGCCAACAGACAGGGGGTACAGATACGCAGTATTTT | CASSQQTGGTDTQYF
- | TRBJ2-1 | TRBV2 | - | TGTGCCAGCAGTGATGTGGGAGAGGGGCAGTTCTTC | CASSDVGEGQFF
TRBD2 | TRBJ2-5 | TRBV4-2 | - | TGTGCCAGCAGCCAGGGGACTAGCGGGGGAGAGACCCAGTACTTC | CASSQGTSGGETQYF
- | TRBJ2-3 | TRBV5-1 | - | TGCGCCAGCCGTCTCCGGGATCCTGCCACAGATACGCAGTATTTT | CASRLRDPATDTQYF
TRBD1 | TRBJ1-2 | TRBV6-2/TRBV6-3 | - | TGTGCCAGCAGCCCTTTTCCGGGACAGGGAGGAAGTTATGGCTACACCTTC | CASSPFPGQGGSYGYTF
- | TRBJ2-1 | TRBV6-1 | - | TGTGCCAGCAGTGAAGCGGGGGGCTCCTACAATGAGCAGTTCTTC | CASSEAGGSYNEQFF
TRBD2 | TRBJ2-5 | TRBV9 | - | TGTGCCAGCAGCGTCGGCGGGAGAGGAGAAGAGACCCAGTACTTC | CASSVGGRGEETQYF
- | TRBJ2-1 | TRBV21-1 | - | TGTGCCAGCAGCAAAAGATGGTCTAGGGAGCAGTTCTTC | CASSKRWSREQFF
- | TRBJ2-7 | TRBV5-1 | - | TGCGCCAGCAGCTTGGGACTAGAAGGCGAGCAGTACTTC | CASSLGLEGEQYF
TRBD2 | TRBJ2-1 | TRBV5-1 | - | TGCGCCAGCAGCTTGAGGATACGGGCTAGCGGGAGTCAGAATGAGCAGTTCTTC | CASSLRIRASGSQNEQFF
TRBD1 | TRBJ1-2 | TRBV28 | - | TGTGCCAGCAGGAAACAGGGGCCGCTCCTTAACTATGGCTACACCTTC | CASRKQGPLLNYGYTF
- | TRBJ1-5 | TRBV19 | - | TGTGCCAGTAGTATTCAGGGTACGGGCAATCAGCCCCAGCATTTT | CASSIQGTGNQPQHF
- | TRBJ2-3 | TRBV7-8 | once | TGTGCCAGCAGCTTATTACCCAGGGGAATTGGAGATACGCAGTATTTT | CASSLLPRGIGDTQYF
TRBD2 | TRBJ2-2 | TRBV19 | - | TGTGCCGGAAAATTAGCGGGAGGGCCTGGCGGGGAGCTGTTTTTT | CAGKLAGGPGGELFF
- | TRBJ1-6 | TRBV5-6 | - | TGTGCCAGCAGCTTCGAGGGATATAATTCACCCCTCCACTTT | CASSFEGYNSPLHF
- | TRBJ1-1 | TRBV11-3 | - | TGTGCCAGCAGCGGGCGGGCTGCCATGAACACTGAAGCTTTCTTT | CASSGRAAMNTEAFF
TRBD2 | TRBJ2-7 | TRBV30 | few | TGTGCCTGGAGAGGCGGGAGACGAGGTTACGAGCAGTACTTC | CAWRGGRRGYEQYF
- | TRBJ1-3 | TRBV7-9 | - | TGTGCCAGCAGCTTACCGAGCTCTGGAAACACCATATATTTT | CASSLPSSGNTIYF
TRBD2 | TRBJ2-2 | TRBV6-5 | - | TGTGCCAGCAGTTCCGGGAGGGCGAACACCGGGGAGCTGTTTTTT | CASSSGRANTGELFF
- | TRBJ2-2 | TRBV21-1 | - | TGTGCCAGCAGCAAAGAGCTACTCTGGCGGGAGGGAACCGGGGAGCTGTTTTTT | CASSKELLWREGTGELFF
- | TRBJ2-7 | TRBV19 | few | TGTGCCAGTAGTAACGGCAGGTCCTACGAGCAGTACTTC | CASSNGRSYEQYF
- | TRBJ1-2 | TRBV27 | few | TGTGCCAGCAGTGACGGTACAGCTCTCTATGGCTACACCTTC | CASSDGTALYGYTF
TRBD2 | TRBJ2-5 | TRBV19 | many | TGTGCCAGTAGTGGCCGGGGGGTTTTCAAAGAGACCCAGTACTTC | CASSGRGVFKETQYF
TRBD2 | TRBJ2-1 | TRBV6-4 | - | TGTGCCAGCAGTGACCTTCCGGGAGGCCCCTACAATGAGCAGTTCTTC | CASSDLPGGPYNEQFF
- | TRBJ2-2 | TRBV7-3 | once | TGTGCCAGCAGCCGAGAGCCCACCGGGGAGCTGTTTTTT | CASSREPTGELFF
- | TRBJ1-1 | TRBV7-8 | - | TGTGCCAGCAGCATAATGAACACTGAAGCTTTCTTT | CASSIMNTEAFF
- | TRBJ2-7 | TRBV5-5 | - | TGTGCCAGCAGCTTGGCCGGGGGTGACGAGCAGTACTTC | CASSLAGGDEQYF
TRBD1 | TRBJ1-2 | TRBV28 | few | TGTGCCAGCAGCCTCTCACCGGGACAGGGGACGTCCTACACCTTC | CASSLSPGQGTSYTF
TRBD2 | TRBJ2-1 | TRBV5-1 | - | TGCGCCAGCAGCATCGCCGGGACTAGCGGTGAGCAGTTCTTC | CASSIAGTSGEQFF
- | TRBJ2-6 | TRBV19 | few | TGTGCCAGTAACTTCGGCTCTGGGGCCAACGTCCTGACTTTC | CASNFGSGANVLTF